This is a list of T cell receptor beta chains from one sample in a study of post-analysis software for immune sequencing data. Each CDR3 protein is one row after TCRdb ran MiXCR on the PCR reads. The profile shows some 700,000 distinct CDR3 sequences, 59% of them singletons. Sequencing was performed on blood. Receptor source: a girl aged 2-10 years with multiple sclerosis. CDR3s include the opening cysteine and the closing phenylalanine or tryptophan. D genes are given only for firm matches. Only some rows state a clone size, as once, few, many or a class for expanded clones.

TRBD1 - TRBJ1-2 TRBV20-1 TGCAGTGCTCCCGGGACAGGGGAACGGAAAGGCTACACCTTC CSAPGTGERKGYTF
- - TRBJ2-1 TRBV9 TGTGCCAGCAGCGCCTTCACAGGGAGGAGCGATGAGCAGTTCTTC CASSAFTGRSDEQFF
- once TRBJ2-1 TRBV6-2/TRBV6-3 TGTGCCAGCGGGAGGCAGAGTGAGCAGTTCTTC CASGRQSEQFF
TRBD2 - TRBJ2-5 TRBV28 TGTGCCAGCAGTTTATATGGGACTAGCGGGGGGTCAGAGACCCAGTACTTC CASSLYGTSGGSETQYF
- few TRBJ2-6 TRBV27 TGTGCCAGCAGTTCAGTGGGGAGCGGCTCTGGGGCCAACGTCCTGACTTTC CASSSVGSGSGANVLTF
TRBD1 - TRBJ1-3 TRBV7-9 TGTGCCAGCAGCATGTCGGGGACAGTTGGAAACACCATATATTTT CASSMSGTVGNTIYF
TRBD2 - TRBJ2-5 TRBV15 TGTGCCACCAGCAGAGAGTCACTAGCGGAGACCCAGTACTTC CATSRESLAETQYF
- - TRBJ1-2 TRBV12-3/TRBV12-4 TGTGCCAGCAGTCCCGGATCGGATTATGGCTACACCTTC CASSPGSDYGYTF
TRBD1 few TRBJ2-5 TRBV10-3 TGTGCCATCAGACCCGGGACAGGGGGCAAAGAGACCCAGTACTTC CAIRPGTGGKETQYF
TRBD2 - TRBJ2-1 TRBV9 TGTGCCAGCAGGGGGACTAGCGATTACAATGAGCAGTTCTTC CASRGTSDYNEQFF
- - TRBJ2-5 TRBV6-6 TGTGCCTGCAGTTACCGCCTGATCGCCTACAATGAGCAGTACTTC CACSYRLIAYNEQYF
TRBD1 - TRBJ1-2 TRBV5-6 TGTGCCAGCAGCATACAGGGGCCCTATGGCTACACCTTC CASSIQGPYGYTF
- once TRBJ2-1 TRBV15 TGTGCCACCAGCAGAGGACGGGGGACCTACAATGAGCAGTTCTTC CATSRGRGTYNEQFF
TRBD1 few TRBJ2-1 TRBV5-5 TGTGCCAGCAGCTCCTGGACAGGGGGGTATGAGCAGTTCTTC CASSSWTGGYEQFF
TRBD2 - TRBJ2-3 TRBV20-1 TGCAGTGCTAGTTCTGAGTCTAGCGGTTACACAGATACGCAGTATTTT CSASSESSGYTDTQYF
- - TRBJ1-2 TRBV10-2 TGCGCCAGCAGGGACAGCCACTATGGCTACACCTTC CASRDSHYGYTF
- - TRBJ2-1 TRBV7-8 TGTGCCAGCAGCTTAGTTAGACTTACCCGACCGACTTACAATGAGCAGTTCTTC CASSLVRLTRPTYNEQFF
TRBD2 - TRBJ2-1 TRBV7-9 TGTGCCAGCAGCTCACGGGGTTCTTTCATAGCGGGAGGGGGCAATGAGCAGTTCTTC CASSSRGSFIAGGGNEQFF
TRBD2 - TRBJ2-7 TRBV29-1 TGCAGCGTTGAAGATCGGGGGGAGGGCCCCTACGAGCAGTACTTC CSVEDRGEGPYEQYF
- - TRBJ1-1 TRBV5-1 TGCGCCAGCAGCCCTCGGGGCTCAACTGAAGCTTTCTTT CASSPRGSTEAFF
- - TRBJ2-5 TRBV6-2/TRBV6-3 TGTGCCAGCAGCATAGGACATCGAAAAGAGACCCAGTACTTC CASSIGHRKETQYF
- - TRBJ1-1 TRBV27 TGTGCCAGCAGTTTGGCAACCCGGCAGAACACTGAAGCTTTCTTT CASSLATRQNTEAFF
- - TRBJ2-5 TRBV6-5 TGTGCCAGCAGTTCATTACAGGTTTTGGCGGAGACCCAGTACTTC CASSSLQVLAETQYF
- few TRBJ2-3 TRBV7-3 TGTGCCAGCAGCTTAATGGCGGGATACACAGATACGCAGTATTTT CASSLMAGYTDTQYF
- - TRBJ2-5 TRBV10-3 TGTGCCATCAGTGATTTAGGGGAGACCCAGTACTTC CAISDLGETQYF
TRBD1 - TRBJ1-2 TRBV4-2 TGTGCCAGCAGCCAAGATCGCGCGTCGTCAGGGGGGGTAGGAGACTATGGCTACACCTTC CASSQDRASSGGVGDYGYTF
- - TRBJ2-1 TRBV4-2 TGTGCCAGCAGCCAAAAGCGGAGCTCCTACAATGAGCAGTTCTTC CASSQKRSSYNEQFF
- - TRBJ2-3 TRBV20-1 TGCAGTGCTAGAGGGGTCCTTCTAGGCGCAGATACGCAGTATTTT CSARGVLLGADTQYF